This T cell receptor (beta chain) was captured by sequencing in a study of spatial heterogeneity in lung cancer. Study-level information: Each time, sequencing found more beta-chain sequences than alpha-chain sequences. Raw reads showed each unique TCR and UMI combination turning up more than ten times on average.

Germline loops: CDR1 LGHNA, CDR2 YSLEER. Trimming shortened V by 2 bases and J by 2 bases, and 11 bases separated the two germline ends. The CDR3 has 15 amino acids. Time point noted: sample taken at primary tumor resection. The authors sequenced whole RNA from tumor, nontumor lung or frozen PBMC without sorting. This clonotype is termed medium-sized. The antigen remains undetermined. The library was built for alpha chains, so this beta chain is an off-target read and its size means little. General study results and limits: Counts of ubiquitous and regional expanded TCRs tracked ubiquitous and regional nonsynonymous mutations, respectively. Mutation tallies in tumors tracked expanded intratumoral alpha and beta TCR counts.

TCRdb reprocessed the 5' RACE reads via MiXCR and lists one record per CDR3 protein. The sample consists of about 6,800 distinct CDR3 sequences, 14% of them appearing once. The sequence was collected from a male donor with early-stage non-small cell lung cancer. J is TRBJ2-3 and V is TRBV4-3; D uncertain. The source was lung tumor tissue, collected at surgery. The CDR3 spells CASSQRVVSTDTQYF. The CDR3 nucleotides read TGCGCCAGCAGCCAAAGAGTGGTCTCCACAGATACGCAGTATTTT.